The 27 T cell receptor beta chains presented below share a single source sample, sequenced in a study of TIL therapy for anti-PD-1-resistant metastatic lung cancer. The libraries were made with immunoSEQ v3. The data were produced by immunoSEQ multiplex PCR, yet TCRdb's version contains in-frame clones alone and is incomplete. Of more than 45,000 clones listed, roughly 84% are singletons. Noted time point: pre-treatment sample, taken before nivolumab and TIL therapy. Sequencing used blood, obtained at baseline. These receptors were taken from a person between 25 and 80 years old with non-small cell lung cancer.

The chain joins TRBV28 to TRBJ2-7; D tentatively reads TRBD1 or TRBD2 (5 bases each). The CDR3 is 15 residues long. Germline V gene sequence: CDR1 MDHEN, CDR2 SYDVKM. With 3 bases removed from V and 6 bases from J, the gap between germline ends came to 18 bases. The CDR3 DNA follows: TGTGCCAGCAGTTTGCCGGATAGGGGAGATCGCGAGCAGTACTTC. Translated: CASSLPDRGDREQYF.

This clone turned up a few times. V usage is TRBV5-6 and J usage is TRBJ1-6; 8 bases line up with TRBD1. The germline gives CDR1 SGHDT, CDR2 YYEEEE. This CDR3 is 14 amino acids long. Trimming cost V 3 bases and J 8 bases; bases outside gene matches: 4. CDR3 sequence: CASSYRQGYSPLHF. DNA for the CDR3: TGTGCCAGCAGCTATCGACAGGGGTATTCACCCCTCCACTTT.

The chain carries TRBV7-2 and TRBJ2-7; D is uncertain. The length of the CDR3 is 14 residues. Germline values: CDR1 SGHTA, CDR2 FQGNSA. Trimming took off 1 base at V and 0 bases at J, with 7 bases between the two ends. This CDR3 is CASSLEDSSYEQYF. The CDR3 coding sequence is TGTGCCAGCAGCTTAGAGGATAGCTCCTACGAGCAGTACTTC.

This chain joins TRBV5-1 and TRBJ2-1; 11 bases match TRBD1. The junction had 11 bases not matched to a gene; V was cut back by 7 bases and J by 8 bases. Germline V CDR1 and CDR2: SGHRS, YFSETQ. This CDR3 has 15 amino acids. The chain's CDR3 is CASLSGTGGYDEQFF. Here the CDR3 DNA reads TGCGCCAGCTTATCGGGGACAGGGGGTTACGATGAGCAGTTCTTC.

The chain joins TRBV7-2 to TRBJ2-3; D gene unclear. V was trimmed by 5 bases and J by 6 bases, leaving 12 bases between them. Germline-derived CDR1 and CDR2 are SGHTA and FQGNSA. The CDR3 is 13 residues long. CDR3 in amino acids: CASSNRVTDTQYF. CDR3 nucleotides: TGTGCCAGCAGCAACCGGGTCACGGATACGCAGTATTTT.

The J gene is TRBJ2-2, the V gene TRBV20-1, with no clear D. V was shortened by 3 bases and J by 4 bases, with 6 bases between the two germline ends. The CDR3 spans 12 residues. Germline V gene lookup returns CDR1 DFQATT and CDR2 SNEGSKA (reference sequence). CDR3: CSASAPTGELFF. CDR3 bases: TGCAGTGCTAGTGCACCCACCGGGGAGCTGTTTTTT.

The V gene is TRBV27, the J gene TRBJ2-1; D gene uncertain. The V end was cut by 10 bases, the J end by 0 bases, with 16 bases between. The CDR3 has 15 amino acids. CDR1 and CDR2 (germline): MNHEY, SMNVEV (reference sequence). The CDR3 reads CATLLTLSSYNEQFF. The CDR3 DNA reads TGTGCCACCCTCCTTACTTTAAGCTCCTACAATGAGCAGTTCTTC.

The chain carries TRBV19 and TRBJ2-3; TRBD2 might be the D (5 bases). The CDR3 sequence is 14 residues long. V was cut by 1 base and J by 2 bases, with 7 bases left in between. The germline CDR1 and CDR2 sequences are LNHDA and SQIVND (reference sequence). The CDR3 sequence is CASSIGGFTDTQYF. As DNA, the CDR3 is TGTGCCAGTAGTATAGGAGGGTTCACAGATACGCAGTATTTT.

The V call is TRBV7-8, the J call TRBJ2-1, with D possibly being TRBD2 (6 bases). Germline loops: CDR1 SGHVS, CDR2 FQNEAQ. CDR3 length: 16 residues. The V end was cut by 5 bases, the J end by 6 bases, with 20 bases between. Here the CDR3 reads CASSLGDFPALNEQFF. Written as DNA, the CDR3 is TGTGCCAGCAGCCTCGGGGACTTTCCCGCCCTCAATGAGCAGTTCTTC.

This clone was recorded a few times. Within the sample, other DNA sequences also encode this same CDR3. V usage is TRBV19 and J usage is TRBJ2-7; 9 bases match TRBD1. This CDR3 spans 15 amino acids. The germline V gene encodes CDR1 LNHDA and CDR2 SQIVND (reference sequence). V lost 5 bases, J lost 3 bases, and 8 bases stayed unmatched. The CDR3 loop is CASSVPGTGIYEQYF. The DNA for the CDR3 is TGTGCCAGTAGTGTCCCCGGGACAGGGATCTACGAGCAGTACTTC. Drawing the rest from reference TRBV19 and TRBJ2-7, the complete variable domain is DGGITQSPKYLFRKEGQNVTLSCEQNLNHDAMYWYRQDPGQGLRLIYYSQIVNDFQKGDIAEGYSVSREKKESFPLTVTSAQKNPTAFYLCASSVPGTGIYEQYFGPGTRLTVT.

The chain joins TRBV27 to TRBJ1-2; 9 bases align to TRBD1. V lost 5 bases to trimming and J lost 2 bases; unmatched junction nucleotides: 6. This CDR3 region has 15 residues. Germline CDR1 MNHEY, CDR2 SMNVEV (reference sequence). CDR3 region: CASSLYRGLNYGYTF. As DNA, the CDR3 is TGTGCCAGCAGTCTCTACAGGGGGCTGAACTATGGCTACACCTTC.

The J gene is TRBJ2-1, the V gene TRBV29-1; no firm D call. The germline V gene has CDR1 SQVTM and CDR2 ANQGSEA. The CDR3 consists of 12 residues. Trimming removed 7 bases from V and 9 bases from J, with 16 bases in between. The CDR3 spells CSGASPGGEQFF. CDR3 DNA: TGCAGCGGAGCTAGTCCAGGCGGTGAGCAGTTCTTC.

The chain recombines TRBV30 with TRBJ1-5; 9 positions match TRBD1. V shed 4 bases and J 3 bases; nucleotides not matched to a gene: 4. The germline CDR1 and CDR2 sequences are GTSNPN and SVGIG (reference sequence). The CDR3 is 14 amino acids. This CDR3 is CAWTTGGVNQPQHF. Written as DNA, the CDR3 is TGTGCCTGGACGACAGGGGGGGTCAATCAGCCCCAGCATTTT.

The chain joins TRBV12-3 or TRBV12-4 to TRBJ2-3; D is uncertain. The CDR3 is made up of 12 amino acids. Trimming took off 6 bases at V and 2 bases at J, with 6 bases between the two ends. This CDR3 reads CASSPATDTQYF. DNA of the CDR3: TGTGCCAGCAGCCCAGCCACAGATACGCAGTATTTT.

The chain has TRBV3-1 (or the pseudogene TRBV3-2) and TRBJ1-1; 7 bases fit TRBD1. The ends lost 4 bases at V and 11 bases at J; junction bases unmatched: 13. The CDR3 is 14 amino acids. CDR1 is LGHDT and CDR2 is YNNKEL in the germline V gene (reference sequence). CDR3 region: CASSRGGGGVRAFF. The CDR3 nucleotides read TGTGCCAGCAGCCGGGGAGGAGGGGGCGTTAGGGCTTTCTTT.

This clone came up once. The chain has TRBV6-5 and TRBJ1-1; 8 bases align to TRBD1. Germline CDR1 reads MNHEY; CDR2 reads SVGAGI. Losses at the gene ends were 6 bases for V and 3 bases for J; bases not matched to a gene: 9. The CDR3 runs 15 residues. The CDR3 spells CASRIDRGGDTEAFF. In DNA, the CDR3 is TGTGCCAGCAGGATCGACAGGGGAGGAGACACTGAAGCTTTCTTT.

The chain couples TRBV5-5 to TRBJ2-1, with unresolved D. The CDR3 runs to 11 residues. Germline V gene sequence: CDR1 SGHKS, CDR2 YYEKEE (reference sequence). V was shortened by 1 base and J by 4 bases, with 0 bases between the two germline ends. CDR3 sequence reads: CASSLYNEQFF. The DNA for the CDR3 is TGTGCCAGCAGCTTGTACAATGAGCAGTTCTTC. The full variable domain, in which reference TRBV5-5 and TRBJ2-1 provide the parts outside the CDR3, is DAGVTQSPTHLIKTRGQQVTLRCSPISGHKSVSWYQQVLGQGPQFIFQYYEKEERGRGNFPDRFSARQFPNYSSELNVNALLLGDSALYLCASSLYNEQFFGPGTRLTVL.

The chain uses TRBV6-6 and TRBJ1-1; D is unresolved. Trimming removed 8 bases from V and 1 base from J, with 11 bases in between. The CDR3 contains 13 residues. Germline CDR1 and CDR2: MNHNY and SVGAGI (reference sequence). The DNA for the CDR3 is TGTGCCAGCCTAAGGACTCCGAACACTGAAGCTTTCTTT. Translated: CASLRTPNTEAFF.

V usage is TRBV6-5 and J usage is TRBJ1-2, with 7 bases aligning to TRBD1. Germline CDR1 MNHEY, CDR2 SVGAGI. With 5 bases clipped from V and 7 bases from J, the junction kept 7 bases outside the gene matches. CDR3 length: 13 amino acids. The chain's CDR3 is CASSTRQGGGYTF. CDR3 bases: TGTGCCAGCAGTACCCGACAGGGTGGTGGCTACACCTTC.

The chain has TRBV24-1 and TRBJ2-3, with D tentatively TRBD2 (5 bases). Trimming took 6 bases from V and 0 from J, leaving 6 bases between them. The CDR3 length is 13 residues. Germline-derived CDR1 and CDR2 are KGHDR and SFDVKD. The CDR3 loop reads CATSRGSTDTQYF. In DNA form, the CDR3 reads TGTGCCACCAGTCGGGGTAGCACAGATACGCAGTATTTT.

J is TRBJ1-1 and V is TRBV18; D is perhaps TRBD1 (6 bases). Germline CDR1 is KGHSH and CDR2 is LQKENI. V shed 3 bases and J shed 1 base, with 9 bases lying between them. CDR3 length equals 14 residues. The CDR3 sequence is CASSPWTENTEAFF. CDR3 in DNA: TGTGCCAGCTCACCGTGGACAGAGAACACTGAAGCTTTCTTT.

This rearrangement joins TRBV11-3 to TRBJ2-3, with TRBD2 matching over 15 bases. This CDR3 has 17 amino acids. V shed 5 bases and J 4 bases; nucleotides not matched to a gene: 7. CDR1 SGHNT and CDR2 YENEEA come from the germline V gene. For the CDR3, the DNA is TGTGCCAGCAGCCTCAGGACTAGCGGGAGGGTGGCAGATACGCAGTATTTT. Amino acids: CASSLRTSGRVADTQYF.

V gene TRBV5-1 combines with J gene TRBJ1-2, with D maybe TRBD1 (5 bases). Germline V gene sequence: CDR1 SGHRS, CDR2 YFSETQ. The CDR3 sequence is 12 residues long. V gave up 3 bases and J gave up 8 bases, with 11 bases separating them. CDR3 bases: TGCGCCAGCAGCTCTAGGGGTGAGGGCTACACCTTC. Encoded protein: CASSSRGEGYTF.

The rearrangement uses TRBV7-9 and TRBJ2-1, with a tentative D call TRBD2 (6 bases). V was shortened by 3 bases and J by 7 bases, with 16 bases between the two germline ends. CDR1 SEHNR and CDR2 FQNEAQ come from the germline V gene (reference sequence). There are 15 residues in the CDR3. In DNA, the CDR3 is TGTGCCAGCAGCTTCTTGAGCGGGCGACGGAATGAGCAGTTCTTC. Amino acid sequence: CASSFLSGRRNEQFF.

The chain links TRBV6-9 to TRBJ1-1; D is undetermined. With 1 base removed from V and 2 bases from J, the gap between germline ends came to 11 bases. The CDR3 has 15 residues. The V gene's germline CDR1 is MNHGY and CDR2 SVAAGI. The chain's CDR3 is CASSYYLGNNTEAFF. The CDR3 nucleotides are TGTGCCAGCAGTTATTACTTGGGGAATAACACTGAAGCTTTCTTT.

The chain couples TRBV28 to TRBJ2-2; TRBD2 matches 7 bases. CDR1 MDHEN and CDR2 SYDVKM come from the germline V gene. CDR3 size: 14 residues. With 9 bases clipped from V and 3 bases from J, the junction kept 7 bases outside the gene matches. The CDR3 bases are TGTGCCAGTTTTCGGCGGGAGTACACCGGGGAGCTGTTTTTT. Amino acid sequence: CASFRREYTGELFF.

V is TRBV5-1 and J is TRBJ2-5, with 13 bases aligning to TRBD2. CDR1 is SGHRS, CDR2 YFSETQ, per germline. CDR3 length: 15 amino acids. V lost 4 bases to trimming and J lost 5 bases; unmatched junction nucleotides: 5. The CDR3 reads CASSRTSGGGETQYF. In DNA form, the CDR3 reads TGCGCCAGCAGCCGGACTAGCGGGGGTGGGGAGACCCAGTACTTC.